Below, 15 T cell receptor delta chains from the same sample are listed, as sequenced in a study of delta chains in infants with herpesvirus infections. Gamma-chain- and delta-chain-specific primers converted PBMC RNA into TCR cDNA. TCRdb redid clone calling on the RT-PCR reads using CATT. The sample includes over a thousand delta-chain clones, 25% to 30% of them seen just once. Sequenced material: peripheral blood, taken at time point 1 of longitudinal follow-up. The source of these receptors is a human donor who was a Ugandan infant, either HIV-exposed or HIV-unexposed (not recorded which).

About this clone itself: A much larger clone lies one base from this, so it may be a read error. Other DNA sequences of this sample code for an identical CDR3. The V gene is TRDV3, the J gene TRDJ1; 7 nucleotides align to TRDD3. The CDR3 is made up of 21 amino acids. Germline values: CDR1 TVYSNPD, CDR2 GDNSRS (reference sequence). The CDR3 sequence is CAFSGLRVWGTSEGYTDKLIF. Here the CDR3 DNA reads TGTGCCTTCTCAGGATTGAGGGTATGGGGGACCAGCGAGGGGTACACCGACAAACTCATCTTT.

The V gene is TRAV29/DV5, the J gene TRDJ1; TRDD2 matches 8 bases. Germline V gives CDR1 NSMFDY, CDR2 ISSIKDK. The CDR3 contains 12 residues. The V segment lost 0 bases and the J segment 8 bases; nucleotides outside the gene matches: 3. CDR3 DNA: TGTGCAGCAAGCGTCTTCCTACGAAAACTCATCTTT. This sequence encodes CAASVFLRKLIF.

This clone rates as large. The J gene is TRDJ2, the V gene TRDV2; the D is unclear. V was pared by 0 bases and J by 4 bases, with 17 bases between. This CDR3 spans 17 amino acids. Germline V CDR1 and CDR2: GEAIGNYY, EKD. This CDR3 reads CACDTVSALKQTAQLFF. The CDR3 nucleotides are TGTGCCTGTGACACCGTAAGTGCCTTAAAACAGACAGCACAACTCTTCTTT.

J is TRDJ2 and V is TRAV29/DV5; 9 nucleotides match TRDD3. Germline CDR1 NSMFDY, CDR2 ISSIKDK. Unmatched junction bases numbered 17, after V lost 2 bases and J lost 0 bases. CDR3 length: 20 residues. Here the CDR3 DNA reads TGTGCAGCAAGAATTCCACTCGGGCTGGGGGATTCCGCTTTGACAGCACAACTCTTCTTT. This sequence encodes CAARIPLGLGDSALTAQLFF.

Regarding this clone: A read error may explain this, as a much larger clone is one base away. The gene calls are TRDV1 and TRDJ1; D remains unclear. The CDR3 totals 19 residues. Germline CDR1 TSWWSYY, CDR2 QGS. V was shortened by 2 bases and J by 2 bases, with 24 bases between the two germline ends. The CDR3 reads CALGESPNGGRPTTDKLIF. The CDR3 nucleotides read TGTGCTCTTGGGGAATCCCCTAATGGTGGGAGGCCCACGACCGATAAACTCATCTTT.

This clone appeared a few times. V usage is TRDV1 and J usage is TRDJ1, with 12 nucleotides matching TRDD3. The CDR3 sequence is 18 residues long. V dropped 1 base and J dropped 8; count of bases not matched to a gene: 14. Germline V gives CDR1 TSWWSYY, CDR2 QGS. The CDR3 DNA reads as TGTGCTCTTGGGGAACCCCCCTGGGGGATACGCAAACAGGGGAAACTCATCTTT. Translated: CALGEPPWGIRKQGKLIF.

This clone was seen just once. One base away lies a much larger clone, so this may be a sequencing read error. The CDR3 nucleotides are TGTGCTCTTGGGCCGACCGACCCCCAGGATCTACTGGGGGATATGAGCTCCTGGGACACCCGACAGATGTTTTTC. The encoded protein is CALGPTDPQDLLGDMSSWDTRQMFF. This chain joins TRDV1 and TRDJ3, with TRDD3 identical over 11 bases. This CDR3 is built from 25 residues. V was pared by 5 bases and J by 0 bases, with 24 bases of the junction left unmatched. Germline V lookup: CDR1 TSWWSYY, CDR2 QGS.

This clone is labeled large. The chain has TRDV2 and TRDJ2; 12 bases agree with TRDD3. The CDR3 has 19 amino acids. CDR1 and CDR2 from the germline V gene are GEAIGNYY and EKD. With V trimmed by 0 bases and J by 4 bases, 11 bases remained unmatched. CDR3 in DNA: TGTGCCTGTGACACCGGTAAGTTCTGGGGGATACGTGCGACAGCACAACTCTTCTTT. Translated: CACDTGKFWGIRATAQLFF.

Points on this clone: A far larger clone is one nucleotide away, so this likely arose from a read error. J is TRDJ1 and V is TRDV2; 10 positions match TRDD3. The CDR3 sequence is 14 residues long. Germline assignment: CDR1 GEAIGNYY and CDR2 EKD. The CDR3 DNA is TGTGCCCGTGACGTACTGGGGGATACCGATAAACTCATCTTT. Amino acid sequence: CARDVLGDTDKLIF.

The chain is built from TRDV2 and TRDJ1; tentative D call: TRDD3 (5 bases). V lost 0 bases and J 10 bases, leaving 17 bases between the germline ends. The CDR3 sequence is 14 residues long. Germline V gene lookup returns CDR1 GEAIGNYY and CDR2 EKD. CDR3 sequence: CACDTGERGAGLIF. The CDR3 bases are TGTGCCTGTGACACCGGTGAGAGGGGAGCAGGACTCATCTTT.

Judged by abundance, this clone is medium-sized. This chain joins TRDV2 and TRDJ2; 8 bases line up with TRDD3. Per the germline V gene, CDR1 is GEAIGNYY and CDR2 is EKD. The CDR3 runs to 17 residues. V shed 0 bases and J 0 bases; nucleotides not matched to a gene: 5. In DNA, the CDR3 is TGTGCCTGTGACACCGTACTGGGGGGACCTTTGACAGCACAACTCTTCTTT. It yields the protein CACDTVLGGPLTAQLFF.

Only a few counts were recorded for this clone. V usage is TRAV14/DV4 and J usage is TRDJ1; 7 bases line up with TRDD3. The germline CDR1 and CDR2 sequences are TSDPSYG and QGSYDQQN (reference sequence). CDR3 length: 18 residues. The junction had 15 bases not matched to a gene; V was cut back by 5 bases and J by 0 bases. CDR3 DNA sequence: TGTGCAATGAGAAGGGCCTGGGGGTCTACTTCATACACCGATAAACTCATCTTT. It specifies CAMRRAWGSTSYTDKLIF.

This clone is classed as large (0.1 to 1%). The chain links TRDV2 to TRDJ2, with D perhaps TRDD3 (5 bases). V was pared by 0 bases and J by 4 bases, with 11 bases between. The CDR3 runs to 15 residues. Germline CDR1 reads GEAIGNYY; CDR2 reads EKD. CDR3 sequence: CACDTVGFETAQLFF. In DNA, the CDR3 is TGTGCCTGTGACACCGTGGGGTTCGAGACAGCACAACTCTTCTTT.

This clone is large in the sample. This chain links TRDV2 with TRDJ3; 7 bases agree with TRDD3. Per the germline V gene, CDR1 is GEAIGNYY and CDR2 is EKD. The V gene end was trimmed by 3 bases and the J gene end by 0 bases; junction bases not matched to a gene: 1. The CDR3 runs 16 residues. The CDR3 loop reads CACDWGSSWDTRQMFF. CDR3 sequence (DNA): TGTGCCTGTGACTGGGGGAGCTCCTGGGACACCCGACAGATGTTTTTC.

In the case of this clone: With a much larger clone just one base away, this may be a read error. The chain recombines TRDV1 with TRDJ1; D is ambiguous. The ends were cut back, 0 bases at V and 0 bases at J, with 17 bases in the middle. Per germline, CDR1 TSWWSYY and CDR2 QGS. CDR3 length equals 18 residues. The CDR3 region is CALGELLLSIPYTDKLIF. The DNA for the CDR3 is TGTGCTCTTGGGGAACTTCTCCTTAGTATCCCGTACACCGATAAACTCATCTTT.